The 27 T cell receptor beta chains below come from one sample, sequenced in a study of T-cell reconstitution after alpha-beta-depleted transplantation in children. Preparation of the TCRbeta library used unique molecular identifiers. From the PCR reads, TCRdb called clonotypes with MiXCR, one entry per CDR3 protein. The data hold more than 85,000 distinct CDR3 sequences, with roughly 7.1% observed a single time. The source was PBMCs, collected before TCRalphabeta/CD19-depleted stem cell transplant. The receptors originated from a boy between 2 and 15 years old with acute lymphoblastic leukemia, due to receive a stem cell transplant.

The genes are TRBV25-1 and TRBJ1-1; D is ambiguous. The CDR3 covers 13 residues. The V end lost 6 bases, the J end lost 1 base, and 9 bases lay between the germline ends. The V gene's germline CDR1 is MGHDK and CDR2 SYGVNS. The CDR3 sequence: CASRKTGNTEAFF. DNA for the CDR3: TGTGCCAGCAGAAAGACGGGGAACACTGAAGCTTTCTTT.

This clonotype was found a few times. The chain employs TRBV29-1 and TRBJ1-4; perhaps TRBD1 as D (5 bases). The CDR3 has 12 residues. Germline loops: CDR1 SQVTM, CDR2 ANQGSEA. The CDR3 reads CRPQGGNEKLFF. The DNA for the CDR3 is TGCCGCCCCCAGGGAGGTAATGAAAAACTGTTTTTT.

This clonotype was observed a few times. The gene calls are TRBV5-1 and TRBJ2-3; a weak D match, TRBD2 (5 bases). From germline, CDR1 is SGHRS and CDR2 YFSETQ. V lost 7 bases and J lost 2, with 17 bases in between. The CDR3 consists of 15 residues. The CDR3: CASAPGSGFTDTQYF. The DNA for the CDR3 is TGCGCCAGCGCCCCGGGGAGCGGATTCACAGATACGCAGTATTTT.

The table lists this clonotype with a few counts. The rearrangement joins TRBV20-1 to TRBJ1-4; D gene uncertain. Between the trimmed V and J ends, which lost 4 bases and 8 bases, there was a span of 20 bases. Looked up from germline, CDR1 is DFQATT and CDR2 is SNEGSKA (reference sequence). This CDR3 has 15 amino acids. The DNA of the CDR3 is TGCAGTGCTATCGAGGGCGACCCCGTAGGCGAAAAACTGTTTTTT. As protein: CSAIEGDPVGEKLFF.

Written as DNA, the CDR3 is TGTGCCAGCAGTCCGAACGACCTAGCCAAAAACATTCAGTACTTC. It yields the protein CASSPNDLAKNIQYF. The chain joins TRBV12-3 or TRBV12-4 to TRBJ2-4; D gene ambiguous. V was cut by 5 bases and J by 0 bases, with 11 bases left in between. CDR3 length: 15 amino acids.

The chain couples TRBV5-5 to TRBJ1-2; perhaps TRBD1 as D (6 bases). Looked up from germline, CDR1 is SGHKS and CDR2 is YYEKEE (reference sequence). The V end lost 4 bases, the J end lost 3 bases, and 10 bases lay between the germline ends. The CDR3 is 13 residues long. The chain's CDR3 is CASSPGGDYGYTF. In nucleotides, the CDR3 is TGTGCCAGCAGCCCTGGGGGCGACTATGGCTACACCTTC.

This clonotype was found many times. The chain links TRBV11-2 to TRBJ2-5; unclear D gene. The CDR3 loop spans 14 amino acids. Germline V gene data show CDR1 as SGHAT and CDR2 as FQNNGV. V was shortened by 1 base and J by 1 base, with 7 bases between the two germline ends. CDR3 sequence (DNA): TGTGCCAGCAGCTTAGCCAGAGCCCAAGAGACCCAGTACTTC. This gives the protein CASSLARAQETQYF.

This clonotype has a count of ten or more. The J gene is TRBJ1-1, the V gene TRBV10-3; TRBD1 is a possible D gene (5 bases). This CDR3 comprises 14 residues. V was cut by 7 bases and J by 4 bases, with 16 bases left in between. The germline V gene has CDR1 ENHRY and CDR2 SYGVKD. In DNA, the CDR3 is TGTGCCATCACAGGGACGTCGGTAGCCACTGAAGCTTTCTTT. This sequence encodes CAITGTSVATEAFF.

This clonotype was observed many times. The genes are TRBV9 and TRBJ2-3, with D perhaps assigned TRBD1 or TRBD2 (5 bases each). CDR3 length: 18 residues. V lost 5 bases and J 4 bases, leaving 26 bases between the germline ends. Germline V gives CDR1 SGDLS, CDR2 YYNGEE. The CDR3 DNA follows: TGTGCCAGCAGTGACCCGGGACCCCGGGCTGGGGTCGCAGATACGCAGTATTTT. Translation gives CASSDPGPRAGVADTQYF.

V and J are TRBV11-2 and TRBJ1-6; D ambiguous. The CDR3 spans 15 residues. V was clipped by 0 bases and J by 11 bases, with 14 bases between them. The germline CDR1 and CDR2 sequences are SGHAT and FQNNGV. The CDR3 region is CASSLDPAGRTPLHF. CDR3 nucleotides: TGTGCCAGCAGCTTAGATCCTGCGGGGAGGACACCCCTCCACTTT.

Here the CDR3 reads CSARGAGDHEQYF. CDR3 DNA: TGCAGTGCTAGGGGAGCGGGGGATCACGAGCAGTACTTC. The chain couples TRBV20-1 to TRBJ2-7; TRBD2 aligns across 8 bases. The V segment lost 3 bases and the J segment 5 bases; nucleotides outside the gene matches: 6. There are 13 residues in the CDR3. Germline assignment: CDR1 DFQATT and CDR2 SNEGSKA (reference sequence).

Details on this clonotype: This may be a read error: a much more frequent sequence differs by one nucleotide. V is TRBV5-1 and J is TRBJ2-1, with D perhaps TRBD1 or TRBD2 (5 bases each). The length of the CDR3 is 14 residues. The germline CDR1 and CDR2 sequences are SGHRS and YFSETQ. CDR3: CASSPGGSYNEHFF. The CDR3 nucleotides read TGCGCCAGCAGCCCTGGGGGTAGCTACAATGAGCATTTCTTC.

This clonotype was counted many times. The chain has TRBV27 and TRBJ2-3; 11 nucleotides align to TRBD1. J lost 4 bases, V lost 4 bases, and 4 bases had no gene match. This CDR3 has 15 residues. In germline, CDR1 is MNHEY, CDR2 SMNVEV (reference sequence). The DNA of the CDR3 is TGTGCCAGCAGTTATTCGGGACAGGGGGCAGATACGCAGTATTTT. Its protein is CASSYSGQGADTQYF.

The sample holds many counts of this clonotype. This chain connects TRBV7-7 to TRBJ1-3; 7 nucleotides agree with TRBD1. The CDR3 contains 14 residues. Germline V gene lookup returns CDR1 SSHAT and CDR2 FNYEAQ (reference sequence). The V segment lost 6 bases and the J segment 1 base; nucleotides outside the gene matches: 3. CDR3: CASSQGQSGNTIYF. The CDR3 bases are TGTGCCAGCAGTCAGGGACAGTCTGGAAACACCATATATTTT.

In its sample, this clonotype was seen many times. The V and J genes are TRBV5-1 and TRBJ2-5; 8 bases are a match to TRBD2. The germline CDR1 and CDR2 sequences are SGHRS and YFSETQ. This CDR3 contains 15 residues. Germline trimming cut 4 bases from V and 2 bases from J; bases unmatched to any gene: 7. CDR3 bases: TGCGCCAGCAGCAGGGACGGGGGGGCTCAAGAGACCCAGTACTTC. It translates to CASSRDGGAQETQYF.

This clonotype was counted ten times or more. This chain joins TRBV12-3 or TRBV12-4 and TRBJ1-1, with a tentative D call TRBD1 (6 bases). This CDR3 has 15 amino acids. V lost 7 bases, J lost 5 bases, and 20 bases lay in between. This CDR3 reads CASTPGLGGGTEAFF. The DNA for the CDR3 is TGTGCCAGCACACCGGGGTTAGGGGGGGGGACTGAAGCTTTCTTT.

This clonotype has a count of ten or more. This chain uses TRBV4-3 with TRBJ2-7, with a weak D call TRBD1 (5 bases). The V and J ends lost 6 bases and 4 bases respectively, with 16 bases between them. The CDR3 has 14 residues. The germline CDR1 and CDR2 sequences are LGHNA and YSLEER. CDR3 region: CASRVAGIIYEQYF. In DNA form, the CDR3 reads TGCGCCAGCAGGGTGGCAGGGATTATATACGAGCAGTACTTC.

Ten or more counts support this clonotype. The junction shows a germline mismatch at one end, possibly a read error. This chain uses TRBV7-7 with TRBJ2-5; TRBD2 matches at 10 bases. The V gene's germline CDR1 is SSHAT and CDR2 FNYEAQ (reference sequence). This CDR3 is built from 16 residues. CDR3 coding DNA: TGTGCTAGCAGCCAGCTTGTAGCGGGGGGACAAGAGACCCAGTACTTC. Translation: CASSQLVAGGQETQYF.

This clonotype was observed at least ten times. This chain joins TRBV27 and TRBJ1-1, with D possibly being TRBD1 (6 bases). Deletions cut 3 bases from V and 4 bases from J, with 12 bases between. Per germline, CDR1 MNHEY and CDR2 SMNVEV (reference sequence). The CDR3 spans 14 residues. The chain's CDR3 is CASSLGGGPTEAFF. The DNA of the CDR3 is TGTGCCAGCAGTTTGGGGGGCGGGCCCACTGAAGCTTTCTTT.

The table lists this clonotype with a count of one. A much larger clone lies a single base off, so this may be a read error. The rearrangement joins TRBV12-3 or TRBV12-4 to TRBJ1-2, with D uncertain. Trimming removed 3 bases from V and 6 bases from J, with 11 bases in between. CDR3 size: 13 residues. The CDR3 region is CASSFRVLDGYTF. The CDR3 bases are TGTGCCAGCAGTTTTAGGGTGCTGGATGGCTACACCTTC.

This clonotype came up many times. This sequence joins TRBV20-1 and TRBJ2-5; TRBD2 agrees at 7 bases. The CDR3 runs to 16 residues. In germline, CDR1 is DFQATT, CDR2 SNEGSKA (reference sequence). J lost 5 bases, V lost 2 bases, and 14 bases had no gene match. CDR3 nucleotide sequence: TGCAGTGCTAGAAGGTTTGGCGGGGGTTCCGTTGAGACCCAGTACTTC. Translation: CSARRFGGGSVETQYF.

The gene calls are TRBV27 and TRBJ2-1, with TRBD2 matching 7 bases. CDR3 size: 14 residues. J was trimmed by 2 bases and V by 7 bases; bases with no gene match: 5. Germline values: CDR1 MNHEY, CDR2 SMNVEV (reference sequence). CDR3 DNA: TGTGCCAGCACCCTCGGGGGGACCTACAATGAGCAGTTCTTC. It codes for CASTLGGTYNEQFF.

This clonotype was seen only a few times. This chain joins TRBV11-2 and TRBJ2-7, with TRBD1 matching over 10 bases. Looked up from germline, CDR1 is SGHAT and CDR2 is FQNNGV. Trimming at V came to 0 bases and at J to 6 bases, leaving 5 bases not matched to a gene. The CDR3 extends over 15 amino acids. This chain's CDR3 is CASSLEGQGLGEQYF. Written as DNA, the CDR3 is TGTGCCAGCAGCTTAGAGGGACAGGGGTTGGGCGAGCAGTACTTC. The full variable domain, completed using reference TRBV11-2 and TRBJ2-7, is EAGVAQSPRYKIIEKRQSVAFWCNPISGHATLYWYQQILGQGPKLLIQFQNNGVVDDSQLPKDRFSAERLKGVDSTLKIQPAKLEDSAVYLCASSLEGQGLGEQYFGPGTRLTVT.

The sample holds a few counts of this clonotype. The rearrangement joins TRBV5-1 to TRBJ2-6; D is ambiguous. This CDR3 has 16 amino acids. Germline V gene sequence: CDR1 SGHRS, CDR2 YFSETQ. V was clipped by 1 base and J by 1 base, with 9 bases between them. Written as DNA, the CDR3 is TGCGCCAGCAGCTTGAGCCCTAGGTCTGGGGCCAACGTCCTGACTTTC. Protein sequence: CASSLSPRSGANVLTF.

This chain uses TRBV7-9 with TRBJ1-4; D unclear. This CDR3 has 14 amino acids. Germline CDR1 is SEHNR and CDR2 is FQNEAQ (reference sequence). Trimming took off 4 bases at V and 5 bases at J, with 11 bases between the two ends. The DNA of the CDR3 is TGTGCCAGCAGCTCCGGACTGAAGAATGAAAAACTGTTTTTT. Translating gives CASSSGLKNEKLFF.

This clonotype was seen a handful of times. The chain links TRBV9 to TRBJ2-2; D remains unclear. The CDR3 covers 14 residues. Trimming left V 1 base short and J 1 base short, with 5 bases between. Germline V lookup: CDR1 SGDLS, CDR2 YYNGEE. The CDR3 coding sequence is TGTGCCAGCAGCGTATCGAGGAACACCGGGGAGCTGTTTTTT. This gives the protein CASSVSRNTGELFF.

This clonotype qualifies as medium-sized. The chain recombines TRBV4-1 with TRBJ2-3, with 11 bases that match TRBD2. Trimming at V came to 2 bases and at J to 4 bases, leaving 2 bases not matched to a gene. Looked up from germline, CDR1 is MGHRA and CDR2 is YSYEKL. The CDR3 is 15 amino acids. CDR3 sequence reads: CASSQLAGGADTQYF. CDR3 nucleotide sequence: TGCGCCAGCAGCCAATTAGCGGGGGGGGCAGATACGCAGTATTTT.